The 10 T cell receptor beta chains below come from one sample, sequenced in a study of cytomegalovirus exposure and HLA in healthy donors. Researchers ran the PCR with 60 Vbeta and 13 Jbeta primers. The protocol was immunoSEQ multiplex PCR, while the TCRdb copy is restricted to in-frame clones and leaves out a portion. Among about 100,000 clones listed, 65% to 80% were seen once. Sequenced: PBMCs. The receptors come from a man aged 35 to 55 in good health and CMV-seropositive.

The V gene is TRBV7-9, the J gene TRBJ2-1, with a possible D match to TRBD2 (5 bases). The CDR3 consists of 16 residues. V dropped 5 bases and J dropped 5 bases, with 19 bases sitting between them. Per the germline V gene, CDR1 is SEHNR and CDR2 is FQNEAQ (reference sequence). The CDR3 here is CASSPDLVLAHNEQFF. The CDR3 DNA reads as TGTGCCAGCAGCCCCGACTTAGTCCTAGCCCACAATGAGCAGTTCTTC.

The chain employs TRBV13 and TRBJ2-7, with TRBD2 matching over 10 bases. The CDR3 is 15 residues long. V shed 3 bases and J 4 bases; nucleotides not matched to a gene: 6. Germline V CDR1 and CDR2: PRHDT, FYEKMQ (reference sequence). In DNA form, the CDR3 reads TGTGCCAGCAGCTTGCCCCTAGCGGGAGAGTACGAGCAGTACTTC. This translates into CASSLPLAGEYEQYF.

This chain joins TRBV5-1 and TRBJ2-3, with 7 bases identical to TRBD1. This CDR3 has 15 residues. CDR1 SGHRS and CDR2 YFSETQ come from the germline V gene. After removal of 1 base from V and 7 bases from J, the junction contained 9 bases not matched to a gene. CDR3 nucleotides: TGCGCCAGCAGCTTGCAGGGGGTGGCGACATATACGCAGTATTTT. This sequence encodes CASSLQGVATYTQYF.

The chain couples TRBV5-4 to TRBJ1-1; weak D call: TRBD1 (6 bases). Per germline, CDR1 SGHNT and CDR2 YYREEE (reference sequence). Trimming removed 3 bases from V and 6 bases from J, with 21 bases in between. This CDR3 spans 16 amino acids. In DNA, the CDR3 is TGTGCCAGCAGCTCAAACGATCGCGAGGGGGAGTCTGAAGCTTTCTTT. Its translation is CASSSNDREGESEAFF.

The CDR3 DNA follows: TGTGCCAGCAGCCTATTAAGCACAGATACGCAGTATTTT. The encoded protein is CASSLLSTDTQYF. V usage is TRBV27 and J usage is TRBJ2-3; D is ambiguous. Germline lookup yields CDR1 MNHEY and CDR2 SMNVEV (reference sequence). The CDR3 length is 13 residues. Trimming stripped 6 bases from V and 0 bases from J, with 7 bases between.

This clone was counted only a few times. The chain employs TRBV2 and TRBJ2-6, with TRBD1 as a possible D gene (6 bases). V dropped 7 bases and J dropped 3 bases, with 16 bases sitting between them. The germline CDR1 and CDR2 sequences are SNHLY and FYNNEI. The length of the CDR3 is 16 residues. As DNA, the CDR3 is TGTGCCAGCATGTACAGGGTTAGGGGTGGGGCCAACGTCCTGACTTTC. Protein product: CASMYRVRGGANVLTF.

DNA for the CDR3: TGTGCCAGCAGCGCAGGTGGCAGGGCCGAAGCTTTCTTT. Translating it yields CASSAGGRAEAFF. This sequence joins TRBV9 and TRBJ1-1, with a weak D call TRBD1 (5 bases). V was pared by 3 bases and J by 8 bases, with 14 bases between. The CDR3 runs 13 residues. CDR1 SGDLS and CDR2 YYNGEE come from the germline V gene.

This clone was observed a few times. CDR3 protein: CASSRGTGRSPLHF. CDR3 in DNA: TGTGCCAGCAGTCGAGGGACAGGGAGATCACCCCTCCACTTT. The V call is TRBV9, the J call TRBJ1-6; 9 positions agree with TRBD1. Germline CDR1 reads SGDLS; CDR2 reads YYNGEE. CDR3 size: 14 residues. V shed 5 bases and J 10 bases; nucleotides not matched to a gene: 7.

The CDR3 nucleotides are TGTGCCAGCAGCGTAGAATCTAGCGGGACGGGCGGGGAGCTGTTTTTT. Protein: CASSVESSGTGGELFF. This sequence joins TRBV9 and TRBJ2-2, with 9 bases fitting TRBD2. There are 16 residues in the CDR3. From germline, CDR1 is SGDLS and CDR2 YYNGEE. V gave up 0 bases and J gave up 7 bases; unmatched junction bases: 7.

Only a few counts were recorded for this clone. The chain links TRBV5-1 to TRBJ1-2; 8 nucleotides agree with TRBD1. Germline-derived CDR1 and CDR2 are SGHRS and YFSETQ. The length of the CDR3 is 13 residues. The trim removed 4 bases at V and 8 bases at J, leaving 7 bases unmatched. CDR3 amino acids: CASSLDRDRGYTF. The CDR3 DNA sequence: TGCGCCAGCAGCCTGGACAGGGACCGGGGCTACACCTTC.